Many counts were recorded for the clone carrying this T cell receptor (beta chain). Its cognate antigen is unknown. This entry belongs to a study of response to subunit inactivated influenza vaccine. In germline, CDR1 is DFQATT, CDR2 SNEGSKA (reference sequence). The V end was cut by 4 bases, the J end by 2 bases, with 12 bases between. The CDR3 loop spans 14 amino acids. The study's findings and limits: Authors proposed each seasonal influenza vaccination draws in few new T cells.

TCRdb re-derived calls from the RT-PCR reads in MiXCR, one entry per CDR3 protein. This sample has roughly 710,000 distinct CDR3 sequences, with 12% to 15% found just once. The rearrangement uses TRBV20-1 and TRBJ1-5; D unclear. The source of this sequence is a man aged 45 to 65 who received an inactivated influenza vaccine. The sample consisted of PBMCs from blood, taken roughly 2 weeks before vaccination. The CDR3 protein is CSANLGPGNQPQHF. In nucleotides, the CDR3 is TGCAGTGCTAACCTGGGTCCGGGCAATCAGCCCCAGCATTTT.